These 2 T cell receptor beta chains were all obtained from the same sample, sequenced in a study of T cell repertoires in cytomegalovirus infection. Their specific antigens are unknown. MiXCR, run by TCRdb on the reads, gives a single entry per CDR3 protein. Among around 500,000 distinct CDR3 sequences, about two fifths were seen once, and the ten largest hold 35% to 50%. Material: cultured PBMCs, obtained from culture after CMV antigen stimulation. These receptors were taken from a human donor in good health (CMV status not recorded). Some clones in this sample may be carry-over from other donors' samples.

This clonotype was observed a few times. The chain carries TRBV7-2 and TRBJ2-3; no clear D. CDR3 size: 14 residues. Germline V gene lookup returns CDR1 SGHTA and CDR2 FQGNSA. The ends were cut back, 6 bases at V and 0 bases at J, with 10 bases in the middle. The CDR3 DNA is TGTGCCAGCAGACGACCCGCTAGCACAGATACGCAGTATTTT. Encoded protein: CASRRPASTDTQYF.

This rearrangement joins TRBV6-5 to TRBJ2-7; TRBD1 is a possible D gene (6 bases). The CDR3 spans 14 residues. Germline V gene data show CDR1 as MNHEY and CDR2 as SVGAGI. The germline V and J ends were trimmed by 2 bases and 6 bases, with 14 bases remaining between them. This chain's CDR3 is CASSYGGGWSEQYF. As DNA, the CDR3 is TGTGCCAGCAGTTACGGTGGGGGCTGGAGCGAGCAGTACTTC.